This entry concerns a single T cell receptor beta chain. Antigen specificity is unknown. This sample is part of a study of T cell responses to AZD1222 COVID-19 vaccine. Study results and limitations: When two AZD1222 doses had been given, Spike-specific TCR breadth and depth rose. The study reported that nearly half of spike-specific TCRs target unmutated variant regions. Clonal diversity was possibly underestimated; the donors were predominantly white British and more often female. At study baseline, merely roughly 6 AZD1222 recipients were seropositive.

Repertoires were generated with immunoSEQ multiplex PCR, while TCRdb's copy carries only in-frame clones and drops some. The sample records 95,000 to 100,000 clones, around nine tenths being singletons. The CDR3 consists of 13 residues. The V end was cut by 3 bases, the J end by 14 bases, with 17 bases between. In germline, CDR1 is KGHSH, CDR2 LQKENI. The V call is TRBV18, the J call TRBJ2-1, with D perhaps matching TRBD2 (6 bases). The sequence was collected from an adult who received the AZD1222 COVID-19 vaccine. The sequences come from peripheral blood, collected 28 days after the second AZD1222 dose. The CDR3: CASSPGRGQGEFF. In nucleotides, the CDR3 is TGTGCCAGCTCACCCGGGAGAGGGCAGGGAGAGTTCTTC.